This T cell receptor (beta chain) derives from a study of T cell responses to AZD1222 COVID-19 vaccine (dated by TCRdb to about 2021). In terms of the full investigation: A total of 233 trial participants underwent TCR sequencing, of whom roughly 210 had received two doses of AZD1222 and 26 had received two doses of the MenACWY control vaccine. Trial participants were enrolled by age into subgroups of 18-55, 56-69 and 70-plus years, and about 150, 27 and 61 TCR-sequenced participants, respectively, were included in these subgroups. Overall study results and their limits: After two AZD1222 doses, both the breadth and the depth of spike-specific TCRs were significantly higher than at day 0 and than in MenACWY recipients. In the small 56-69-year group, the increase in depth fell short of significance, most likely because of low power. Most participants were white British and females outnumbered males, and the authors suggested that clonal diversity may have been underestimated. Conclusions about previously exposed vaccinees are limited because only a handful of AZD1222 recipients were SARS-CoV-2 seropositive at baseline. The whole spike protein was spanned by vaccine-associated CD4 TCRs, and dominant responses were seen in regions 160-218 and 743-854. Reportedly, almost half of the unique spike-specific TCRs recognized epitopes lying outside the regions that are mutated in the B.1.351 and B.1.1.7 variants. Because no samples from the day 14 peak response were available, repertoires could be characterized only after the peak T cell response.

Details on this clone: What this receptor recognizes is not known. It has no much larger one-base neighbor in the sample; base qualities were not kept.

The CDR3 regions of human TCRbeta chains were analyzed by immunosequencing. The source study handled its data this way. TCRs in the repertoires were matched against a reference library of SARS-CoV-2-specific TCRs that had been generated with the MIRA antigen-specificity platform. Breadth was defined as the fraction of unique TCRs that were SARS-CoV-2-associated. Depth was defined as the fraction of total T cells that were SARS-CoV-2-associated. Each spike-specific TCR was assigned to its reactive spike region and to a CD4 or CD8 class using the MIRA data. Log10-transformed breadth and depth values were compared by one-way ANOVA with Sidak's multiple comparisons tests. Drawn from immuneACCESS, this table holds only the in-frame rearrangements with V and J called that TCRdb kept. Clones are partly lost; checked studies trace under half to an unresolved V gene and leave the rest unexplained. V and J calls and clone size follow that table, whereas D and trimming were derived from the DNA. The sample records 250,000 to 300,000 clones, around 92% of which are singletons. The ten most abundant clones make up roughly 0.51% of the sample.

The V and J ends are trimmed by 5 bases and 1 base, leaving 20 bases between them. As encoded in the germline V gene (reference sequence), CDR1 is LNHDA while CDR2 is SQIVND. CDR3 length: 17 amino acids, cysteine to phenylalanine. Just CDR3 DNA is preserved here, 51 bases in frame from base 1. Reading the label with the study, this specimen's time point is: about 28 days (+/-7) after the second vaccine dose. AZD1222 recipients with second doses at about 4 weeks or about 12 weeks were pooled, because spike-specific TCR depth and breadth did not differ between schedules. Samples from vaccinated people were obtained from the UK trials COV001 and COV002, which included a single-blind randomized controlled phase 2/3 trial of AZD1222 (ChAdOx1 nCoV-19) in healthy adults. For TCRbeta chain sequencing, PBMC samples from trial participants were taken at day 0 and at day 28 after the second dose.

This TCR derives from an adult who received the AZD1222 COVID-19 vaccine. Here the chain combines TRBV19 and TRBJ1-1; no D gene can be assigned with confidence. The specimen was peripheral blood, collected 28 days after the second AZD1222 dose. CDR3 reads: CASSWGETGPRNTEAFF. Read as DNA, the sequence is TGTGCCAGTAGTTGGGGTGAGACTGGACCGAGGAACACTGAAGCTTTCTTT.